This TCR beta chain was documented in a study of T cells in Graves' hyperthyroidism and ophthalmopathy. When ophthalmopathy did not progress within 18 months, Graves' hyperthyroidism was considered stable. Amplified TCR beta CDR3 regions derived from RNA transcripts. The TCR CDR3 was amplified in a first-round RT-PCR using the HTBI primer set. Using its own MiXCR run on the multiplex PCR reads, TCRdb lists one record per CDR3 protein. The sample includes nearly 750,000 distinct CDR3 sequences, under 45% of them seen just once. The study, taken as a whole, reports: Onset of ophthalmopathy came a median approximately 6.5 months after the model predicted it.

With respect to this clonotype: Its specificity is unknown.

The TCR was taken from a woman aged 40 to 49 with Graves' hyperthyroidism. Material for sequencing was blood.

The CDR3 nucleotides are TGTGCCAGCAGTGAAGCGGGGGAAGCCTACGAGCAGTACTTC. This gives the protein CASSEAGEAYEQYF. This chain uses TRBV6-1 with TRBJ2-7, with D tentatively TRBD1 or TRBD2 (5 bases each). Germline V gives CDR1 MNHNS, CDR2 SASEGT. The ends were cut back, 0 bases at V and 2 bases at J, with 8 bases in the middle. The CDR3 is made up of 14 amino acids.